This T cell receptor beta chain was retrieved from a study of siplizumab effects on memory and regulatory T cells. Assays covered roughly 100,000 TCR templates per sample. Sequenced by immunoSEQ multiplex PCR; TCRdb stores in-frame clones only, minus some. The data contain over 90,000 clones, about 94% of them singletons. This clone was recorded once. Specimen: CD4+ T cells sorted from blood. The receptor was derived from a human donor in good health.

CDR3 bases: TGTGCCAGCAGCTTTTCAGGGTCTAGAAACATTCAGTACTTC. It yields the protein CASSFSGSRNIQYF. The chain combines TRBV5-4 with TRBJ2-4, with D maybe TRBD1 (5 bases). CDR3 length: 14 amino acids. Germline lookup yields CDR1 SGHNT and CDR2 YYREEE (reference sequence). V lost 2 bases and J lost 6, with 12 bases in between. The full variable domain, completed using reference TRBV5-4 and TRBJ2-4, is ETGVTQSPTHLIKTRGQQVTLRCSSQSGHNTVSWYQQALGQGPQFIFQYYREEENGRGNFPPRFSGLQFPNYSSELNVNALELDDSALYLCASSFSGSRNIQYFGAGTRLSVL.